This T cell receptor beta chain was profiled in a study of T cell repertoires in aging, cancer and after chemotherapy. Study overall: Donors were grouped into six age bands spanning 30 or younger through 70 or older. Over several months to years, re-sampled healthy donor repertoires clearly shared clones. Points from the study as a whole: Healthy donors lost TCR diversity with age mainly through richness, cancer patients through richness and evenness. In each cancer cohort, median generation probability increased across chemotherapy, suggesting thymic output rebounded.

A mixed TRB-A/B primer pool amplified rearranged TRB by multiplex touch-down PCR. TCRdb re-called the multiplex PCR reads with MiXCR, one entry per CDR3 protein. The sample has about 12,000 distinct CDR3 sequences; over 20% are singletons. Peripheral blood genomic DNA, not sorted cells or RNA, was the template. Germline CDR1 SGHKS, CDR2 YYEKEE (reference sequence). This CDR3 has 16 amino acids. The V end lost 4 bases, the J end lost 2 bases, and 19 bases lay between the germline ends. In the case of this clonotype: Its antigen is not identified.

The TCR was taken from a human donor in good health. The chain couples TRBV5-5 to TRBJ2-7, with D perhaps matching TRBD1 or TRBD2 (5 bases each). The sequencing sample was made of blood. The CDR3 nucleotides read TGTGCCAGCAGCCCGAGGGCCCTCCAGGGCCCCTACGAGCAGTACTTC. This encodes CASSPRALQGPYEQYF.